The clone carrying this T cell receptor (beta chain) was detected only a few times. What it binds is not known. The TCRbeta library was prepared with unique molecular identifiers. Via MiXCR, TCRdb re-called the PCR reads, giving one row per CDR3 protein. Here the sample spans about 980,000 distinct CDR3 sequences, about 26% being singletons. The data are from a study of T-cell reconstitution after alpha-beta-depleted transplantation in children. The CDR3 sequence is 13 residues long. The germline V gene encodes CDR1 SGHDT and CDR2 YYEEEE. Trimming took off 2 bases at V and 12 bases at J, with 15 bases between the two ends. Study outcomes and limitations: After one year, T-cell counts and TCRbeta diversity mostly came from new T cells. Surviving recipient T cells and thymic progenitors underlay high day-60 TCRbeta diversity in some patients. Several hundred rapidly expanded clones from non-depleted graft cells reportedly supplied alpha-beta T cells about two months post-transplant.

This sequence originates from a boy younger than two who had a stem cell transplant for SCID, so the T cells may come from the graft donor. Sample: PBMCs, mostly from graft donor cells, taken 360 days after TCRalphabeta/CD19-depleted stem cell transplant. The chain is built from TRBV5-6 and TRBJ2-1; no clear D. For the CDR3, the DNA is TGTGCCAGCAGCTTTGGTTTGAACTCAGGGCAGTTCTTC. It yields the protein CASSFGLNSGQFF.